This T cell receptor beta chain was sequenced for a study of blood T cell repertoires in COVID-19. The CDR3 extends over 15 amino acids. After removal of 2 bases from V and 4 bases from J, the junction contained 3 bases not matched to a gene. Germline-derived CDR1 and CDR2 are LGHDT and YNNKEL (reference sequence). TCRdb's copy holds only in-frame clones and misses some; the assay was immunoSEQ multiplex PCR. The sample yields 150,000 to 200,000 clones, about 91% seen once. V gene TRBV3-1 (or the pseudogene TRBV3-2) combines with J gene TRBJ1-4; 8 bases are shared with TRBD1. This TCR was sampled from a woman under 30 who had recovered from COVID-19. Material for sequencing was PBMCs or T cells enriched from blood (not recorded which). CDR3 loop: CASSQTTGDNEKLFF. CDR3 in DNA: TGTGCCAGCAGCCAAACGACAGGGGATAATGAAAAACTGTTTTTT.